Below, 24 T cell receptor beta chains from the same sample are listed, as sequenced in a study of cytomegalovirus exposure and HLA in healthy donors. Vbeta (60) and Jbeta (13) primers were used in the PCR. Produced via immunoSEQ multiplex PCR; TCRdb's table is partial and in-frame only. This table holds 200,000 or so clones, 80% to 85% found once. Sequencing input: PBMCs. Source of these receptors: a young woman in good health and CMV-seropositive.

This clone was seen a handful of times. CDR3 loop: CASSRLSGGVDTQYF. The CDR3 DNA is TGTGCCAGCAGCCGACTGTCAGGGGGAGTTGATACGCAGTATTTT. The chain joins TRBV7-2 to TRBJ2-3, with TRBD1 matching 7 bases. The CDR3 length is 15 residues. Germline loops: CDR1 SGHTA, CDR2 FQGNSA. Losses at the gene ends were 5 bases for V and 6 bases for J; bases not matched to a gene: 11.

CDR3 loop: CASSYSGQGNQPQHF. The CDR3 region has the DNA TGTGCCAGCAGTTACTCCGGACAGGGCAATCAGCCCCAGCATTTT. This chain links TRBV6-5 with TRBJ1-5; 7 nucleotides agree with TRBD1. V shed 0 bases, J shed 2 bases, and the junction held 1 base outside the gene matches. The CDR3 covers 15 residues. Germline CDR1 and CDR2: MNHEY and SVGAGI.

This clone came up a few times. The rearrangement links TRBV19 to TRBJ2-2; no clear D gene. This CDR3 is 15 amino acids long. The germline V gene has CDR1 LNHDA and CDR2 SQIVND (reference sequence). V was cut by 1 base and J by 3 bases, with 9 bases left in between. CDR3 sequence reads: CASSIGSYHTGELFF. The CDR3 nucleotides are TGTGCCAGTAGTATAGGATCCTATCACACCGGGGAGCTGTTTTTT.

The chain has TRBV18 and TRBJ2-3, with TRBD2 as a possible D gene (6 bases). Germline V gives CDR1 KGHSH, CDR2 LQKENI. The germline V and J ends were trimmed by 4 bases and 4 bases, with 15 bases remaining between them. The CDR3 has 15 residues. Here the CDR3 reads CASSLLEGSADTQYF. The CDR3 DNA sequence: TGTGCCAGCTCACTCCTGGAGGGGTCCGCAGATACGCAGTATTTT.

The chain joins TRBV18 to TRBJ1-3, with D tentatively TRBD1 (6 bases). V shed 4 bases and J shed 2 bases, with 12 bases lying between them. In germline, CDR1 is KGHSH, CDR2 LQKENI. The CDR3 covers 15 residues. CDR3 in amino acids: CASSLTDSPGNTIYF. The CDR3 DNA reads as TGTGCCAGCTCACTAACGGACAGCCCTGGAAACACCATATATTTT.

This clone was seen just once. The rearrangement links TRBV4-1 to TRBJ1-3; TRBD1 is a possible D gene (6 bases). V lost 0 bases, J lost 3 bases, and 15 bases lay in between. The CDR3 is 17 residues long. Germline loops: CDR1 MGHRA, CDR2 YSYEKL. The CDR3 DNA reads as TGCGCCAGCAGCCAAGATCCCCCGACAGGTTATGGAAACACCATATATTTT. Translating it yields CASSQDPPTGYGNTIYF.

The chain combines TRBV27 with TRBJ2-7; 8 nucleotides match TRBD2. The CDR3 totals 15 residues. In germline, CDR1 is MNHEY, CDR2 SMNVEV (reference sequence). V lost 5 bases, J lost 0 bases, and 6 bases stayed unmatched. The CDR3 DNA reads TGTGCCAGCAGTGAGGCGGGGGGCCTCTCCTACGAGCAGTACGTC. It encodes CASSEAGGLSYEQYV.

V is TRBV7-6 and J is TRBJ2-3; D is unclear. Trimming removed 2 bases from V and 5 bases from J, with 5 bases in between. The CDR3 has 12 residues. Germline values: CDR1 SGHVS, CDR2 FNYEAQ. CDR3 bases: TGTGCCAGCAGCTTAATCTTAGATACGCAGTATTTT. This sequence encodes CASSLILDTQYF. The variable domain in full, completed from reference TRBV7-6 and TRBJ2-3, reads GAGVSQSPRYKVTKRGQDVALRCDPISGHVSLYWYRQALGQGPEFLTYFNYEAQQDKSGLPNDRFSAERPEGSISTLTIQRTEQRDSAMYRCASSLILDTQYFGPGTRLTVL.

V is TRBV5-1 and J is TRBJ1-6; D is perhaps TRBD1 (6 bases). Germline V lookup: CDR1 SGHRS, CDR2 YFSETQ. The CDR3 loop spans 16 amino acids. The V and J ends lost 4 bases and 9 bases respectively, with 20 bases between them. Here the CDR3 DNA reads TGCGCCAGCAGCGGTGGACGAACTGTGGGGGCTTCACCCCTCCACTTT. As protein: CASSGGRTVGASPLHF.

This chain connects TRBV5-4 to TRBJ1-6; unclear D gene. V lost 0 bases and J 9 bases, leaving 7 bases between the germline ends. The CDR3 is 13 amino acids. Germline-derived CDR1 and CDR2 are SGHNT and YYREEE (reference sequence). CDR3 sequence (DNA): TGTGCCAGCAGCTTGGACAGACCTTCACCCCTCCACTTT. This gives the protein CASSLDRPSPLHF.

The V call is TRBV7-2, the J call TRBJ2-5; 9 bases line up with TRBD2. Germline values: CDR1 SGHTA, CDR2 FQGNSA. The CDR3 loop spans 14 amino acids. V lost 3 bases and J lost 9; bases outside the gene matches: 8. The CDR3 DNA reads as TGTGCCAGCAGCTTCGGCGGGGGGGCAGGAGCCCAGTACTTC. Translation: CASSFGGGAGAQYF.

This chain connects TRBV30 to TRBJ1-3, with a tentative D call TRBD1 (5 bases). This CDR3 is 15 amino acids long. Germline values: CDR1 GTSNPN, CDR2 SVGIG (reference sequence). The V end was cut by 4 bases, the J end by 0 bases, with 13 bases between. CDR3 residues: CAWKRQMISGNTIYF. The CDR3 DNA reads TGTGCCTGGAAGAGACAGATGATCTCTGGAAACACCATATATTTT.

This clone was seen only once. The rearrangement joins TRBV7-9 to TRBJ2-2; TRBD1 aligns across 8 bases. V was pared by 2 bases and J by 2 bases, with 4 bases of the junction left unmatched. This CDR3 spans 16 amino acids. The germline CDR1 and CDR2 sequences are SEHNR and FQNEAQ (reference sequence). The CDR3 region is CASSLQGQANTGELFF. The CDR3, as DNA: TGTGCCAGCAGCTTACAGGGACAGGCTAACACCGGGGAGCTGTTTTTT.

The genes are TRBV27 and TRBJ2-5; no definite D call. V dropped 6 bases and J dropped 4 bases, with 15 bases sitting between them. CDR1 and CDR2 (germline): MNHEY, SMNVEV (reference sequence). CDR3 length: 14 amino acids. CDR3: CASSQHVLAETQYF. CDR3 nucleotide sequence: TGTGCCAGCAGCCAACACGTCCTGGCAGAGACCCAGTACTTC.

The CDR3 nucleotides are TGTGCCAGCAGCTTAACGCCAGGTGCAACTAATGAAAAACTGTTTTTT. Residues: CASSLTPGATNEKLFF. The V call is TRBV7-9, the J call TRBJ1-4; no clear D. Trimming took off 2 bases at V and 0 bases at J, with 10 bases between the two ends. Germline V gene lookup returns CDR1 SEHNR and CDR2 FQNEAQ (reference sequence). The CDR3 loop spans 16 amino acids.

The V and J genes are TRBV5-1 and TRBJ2-3; D may be TRBD2 (5 bases). In germline, CDR1 is SGHRS, CDR2 YFSETQ. The CDR3 extends over 15 amino acids. V was trimmed by 4 bases and J by 1 base, leaving 13 bases between them. CDR3 loop: CASSVASGGTDTQYF. The DNA of the CDR3 is TGCGCCAGCAGCGTCGCATCCGGGGGCACAGATACGCAGTATTTT.

This CDR3 reads CSVVTGTEAFF. The CDR3 coding sequence is TGCAGCGTTGTCACGGGCACTGAAGCTTTCTTT. The rearrangement links TRBV29-1 to TRBJ1-1; unclear D gene. The V end was cut by 4 bases, the J end by 4 bases, with 7 bases between. This CDR3 region has 11 residues. Germline CDR1 reads SQVTM; CDR2 reads ANQGSEA.

V usage is TRBV13 and J usage is TRBJ2-1, with 8 bases matching TRBD2. Germline CDR1 reads PRHDT; CDR2 reads FYEKMQ (reference sequence). V trimming: 1 base; J trimming: 7 bases; junction bases outside the gene matches: 3. This CDR3 is 14 amino acids long. The CDR3 bases are TGTGCCAGCAGCTTAGTTGTAGCGGGGAATGAGCAGTTCTTC. It yields the protein CASSLVVAGNEQFF.

V usage is TRBV29-1 and J usage is TRBJ1-6, with D perhaps matching TRBD1 (6 bases). In germline, CDR1 is SQVTM, CDR2 ANQGSEA. V was pared by 5 bases and J by 3 bases, with 8 bases between. CDR3 size: 13 residues. CDR3 loop: CSVRTDYNSPLHF. The CDR3 DNA follows: TGCAGCGTTAGGACAGACTATAATTCACCCCTCCACTTT.

The chain carries TRBV11-2 and TRBJ2-1, with 9 bases fitting TRBD2. The CDR3 length is 16 residues. Germline CDR1 SGHAT, CDR2 FQNNGV. V lost 3 bases, J lost 8 bases, and 11 bases stayed unmatched. The CDR3: CASSFVFRGGAHEQFF. As DNA, the CDR3 is TGTGCCAGCAGCTTTGTTTTTCGCGGGGGGGCGCATGAGCAGTTCTTC.

The rearrangement joins TRBV4-2 to TRBJ1-4; perhaps TRBD1 as D (6 bases). V gave up 0 bases and J gave up 3 bases, with 11 bases separating them. Germline-derived CDR1 and CDR2 are LGHNA and YNFKEQ. The length of the CDR3 is 16 residues. Here the CDR3 DNA reads TGTGCCAGCAGCCAAGAGCGGAACAGGGCTAATGAAAAACTGTTTTTT. This sequence encodes CASSQERNRANEKLFF.

J is TRBJ2-4 and V is TRBV5-4; D is perhaps TRBD1 (6 bases). CDR1 is SGHNT, CDR2 YYREEE, per germline (reference sequence). V lost 3 bases and J lost 2, with 18 bases in between. The CDR3 is 17 amino acids. The CDR3 is CASSSLTGRLTKNIQYF. The CDR3 nucleotides are TGTGCCAGCAGCTCCCTGACAGGCCGACTAACCAAAAACATTCAGTACTTC.

This chain uses TRBV7-2 with TRBJ2-3, with D tentatively TRBD1 (5 bases). V was shortened by 9 bases and J by 0 bases, with 13 bases between the two germline ends. Germline-derived CDR1 and CDR2 are SGHTA and FQGNSA. This CDR3 contains 14 residues. This CDR3 reads CASGAGYSTDTQYF. The CDR3 DNA reads TGTGCCAGTGGGGCCGGCTATAGCACAGATACGCAGTATTTT.

This rearrangement joins TRBV2 to TRBJ2-5, with 12 bases lining up with TRBD2. The V segment lost 4 bases and the J segment 9 bases; nucleotides outside the gene matches: 9. The CDR3 spans 15 residues. Germline CDR1 SNHLY, CDR2 FYNNEI. CDR3 sequence (DNA): TGTGCCAGCAGTGCTAGCGGGGGGGTGCTGATTGCCCAGTACTTC. It specifies CASSASGGVLIAQYF.